These 25 T cell receptor beta chains were all obtained from the same sample, sequenced in a study of T cell responses to AZD1222 COVID-19 vaccine. Produced via immunoSEQ multiplex PCR; TCRdb's table is partial and in-frame only. The sample carries fewer than 80,000 clones, 79% recorded once. The specimen was peripheral blood, collected on day 0 of MenACWY control vaccination. The receptors were sampled from an adult in good health.

The gene calls are TRBV6-5 and TRBJ2-3, with a weak D call TRBD2 (6 bases). Per the germline V gene, CDR1 is MNHEY and CDR2 is SVGAGI. V shed 6 bases and J shed 4 bases, with 17 bases lying between them. The length of the CDR3 is 15 residues. Here the CDR3 DNA reads TGTGCCAGCAGGCCGCGGGGCTTCCTCGCAGATACGCAGTATTTT. As protein: CASRPRGFLADTQYF.

This clone is a singleton in its sample. J is TRBJ1-2 and V is TRBV7-2; weak D call: TRBD1 (5 bases). The CDR3 has 15 residues. V was cut by 1 base and J by 7 bases, with 16 bases left in between. CDR1 SGHTA and CDR2 FQGNSA come from the germline V gene. The CDR3 sequence is CASSLVGISGPGYTF. As DNA, the CDR3 is TGTGCCAGCAGCTTAGTTGGAATTTCAGGGCCTGGCTACACCTTC. The full variable domain, in which reference TRBV7-2 and TRBJ1-2 provide the parts outside the CDR3, is GAGVSQSPSNKVTEKGKDVELRCDPISGHTALYWYRQSLGQGLEFLIYFQGNSAPDKSGLPSDRFSAERTGGSVSTLTIQRTQQEDSAVYLCASSLVGISGPGYTFGSGTRLTVV.

This rearrangement joins TRBV19 to TRBJ2-7; 9 nucleotides match TRBD1. The junction had 5 bases not matched to a gene; V was cut back by 4 bases and J by 4 bases. The CDR3 sequence is 14 residues long. CDR1 LNHDA and CDR2 SQIVND come from the germline V gene (reference sequence). The CDR3, as DNA: TGTGCCAGTAGTACGGGGACAGGGAGGTACGAGCAGTACTTC. It translates to CASSTGTGRYEQYF.

The V and J genes are TRBV27 and TRBJ1-5; 8 bases map to TRBD1. Germline assignment: CDR1 MNHEY and CDR2 SMNVEV (reference sequence). This CDR3 spans 15 amino acids. Germline trimming cut 6 bases from V and 4 bases from J; bases unmatched to any gene: 8. The CDR3 sequence: CASRPDRGWNQPQHF. The DNA for the CDR3 is TGTGCCAGCAGGCCCGACAGGGGTTGGAATCAGCCCCAGCATTTT.

The chain couples TRBV3-1 (or the pseudogene TRBV3-2) to TRBJ1-4; D is possibly TRBD1 (5 bases). Trimming removed 1 base at V and 5 bases at J, with 14 bases between. The CDR3 totals 16 residues. Looked up from germline, CDR1 is LGHDT and CDR2 is YNNKEL (reference sequence). The chain's CDR3 is CASSQVLQGPNEKLFF. The CDR3 region has the DNA TGTGCCAGCAGCCAAGTTTTGCAGGGCCCCAATGAAAAACTGTTTTTT.

V usage is TRBV19 and J usage is TRBJ1-2, with a weak D call TRBD1 (5 bases). Trimming removed 6 bases from V and 3 bases from J, with 11 bases in between. The CDR3 runs to 13 residues. Germline V gene data show CDR1 as LNHDA and CDR2 as SQIVND (reference sequence). CDR3 in DNA: TGTGCCAGTAGAGACGGGGCAGACTATGGCTACACCTTC. This sequence encodes CASRDGADYGYTF.

The rearrangement links TRBV30 to TRBJ1-2; D uncertain. The V gene's germline CDR1 is GTSNPN and CDR2 SVGIG (reference sequence). V lost 4 bases and J 6 bases, leaving 21 bases between the germline ends. CDR3 length: 15 residues. CDR3 in amino acids: CAWTRRQSEANGYTF. CDR3 nucleotide sequence: TGTGCCTGGACACGACGACAAAGCGAGGCTAATGGCTACACCTTC.

The J gene is TRBJ2-1, the V gene TRBV2; 16 bases are shared with TRBD2. The CDR3 totals 16 residues. J lost 12 bases, V lost 4 bases, and 9 bases had no gene match. From germline, CDR1 is SNHLY and CDR2 FYNNEI. The CDR3, as DNA: TGTGCCAGCAGTGCGGGACTAGCGGGAGGGAATCCTGTGCAGTTCTTC. Its translation is CASSAGLAGGNPVQFF. Based on the CDR3 plus reference TRBV2 and TRBJ2-1, the full variable domain is EPEVTQTPSHQVTQMGQEVILRCVPISNHLYFYWYRQILGQKVEFLVSFYNNEISEKSEIFDDQFSVERPDGSNFTLKIRSTKLEDSAMYFCASSAGLAGGNPVQFFGPGTRLTVL.

The chain recombines TRBV12-3 or TRBV12-4 with TRBJ2-7; D uncertain. The CDR3 runs 13 residues. Trimming shortened V by 1 base and J by 5 bases, and 9 bases separated the two germline ends. CDR3 amino acids: CASSLGSENEQYF. The CDR3 DNA reads TGTGCCAGCAGTTTAGGGAGTGAAAACGAGCAGTACTTC.

The chain links TRBV30 to TRBJ1-2; 10 nucleotides align to TRBD1. V shed 4 bases and J 7 bases; nucleotides not matched to a gene: 12. The CDR3 spans 15 residues. Germline CDR1 and CDR2: GTSNPN and SVGIG (reference sequence). The CDR3, as DNA: TGTGCCTGGATGACCATTGGGACAGGGGTTCGTGGCTACACCTTC. It specifies CAWMTIGTGVRGYTF.

CDR3 protein: CASSLGMDRNAQHF. CDR3 bases: TGTGCCAGCAGCTTGGGTATGGACCGGAACGCCCAGCATTTT. V gene TRBV5-8 combines with J gene TRBJ1-5; the D is unclear. Germline assignment: CDR1 SGHTS and CDR2 YDEGEE. The CDR3 sequence is 14 residues long. Between the trimmed V and J ends, which lost 0 bases and 11 bases, there was a span of 15 bases. The variable domain in full, with the rest retrieved from reference TRBV5-8 and TRBJ1-5, is EAGVTQSPTHLIKTRGQQATLRCSPISGHTSVYWYQQALGLGLQFLLWYDEGEERNRGNFPPRFSGRQFPNYSSELNVNALELEDSALYLCASSLGMDRNAQHFGDGTRLSIL.

The chain has TRBV5-4 and TRBJ1-1; weak D call: TRBD1 (6 bases). This CDR3 region has 14 residues. In germline, CDR1 is SGHNT, CDR2 YYREEE (reference sequence). Trimming removed 4 bases from V and 5 bases from J, with 15 bases in between. CDR3 sequence (DNA): TGTGCCAGCAGCCAACAGGGAATAGGGACTGAAGCTTTCTTT. Protein product: CASSQQGIGTEAFF.

The chain combines TRBV7-9 with TRBJ2-3; possibly TRBD1 or TRBD2 for D (5 bases each). The V gene lost 5 bases and the J gene lost 2 bases, with 14 bases spanning the gap. Germline values: CDR1 SEHNR, CDR2 FQNEAQ (reference sequence). The CDR3 length is 15 residues. The CDR3 loop reads CASSPTGPLTDTQYF. The CDR3 nucleotides read TGTGCCAGCAGCCCCACGGGACCACTCACAGATACGCAGTATTTT.

CDR3 sequence: CASSPQRDSYEQYF. The CDR3 region has the DNA TGTGCCAGCTCACCACAGCGGGACAGCTACGAGCAGTACTTC. The V call is TRBV18, the J call TRBJ2-7; perhaps D is TRBD1 or TRBD2 (7 bases each). This CDR3 has 14 amino acids. Trimming took off 1 base at V and 3 bases at J, with 10 bases between the two ends. CDR1 is KGHSH and CDR2 is LQKENI in the germline V gene.

This clone was counted between two and nine times. The gene calls are TRBV9 and TRBJ2-1; D is perhaps TRBD1 or TRBD2 (5 bases each). Looked up from germline, CDR1 is SGDLS and CDR2 is YYNGEE. Trimming took 4 bases from V and 7 from J, leaving 21 bases between them. The CDR3 consists of 16 residues. The CDR3 loop is CASSPDPRGDWNEQFF. For the CDR3, the DNA is TGTGCCAGCAGCCCAGACCCCCGGGGCGATTGGAATGAGCAGTTCTTC.

J is TRBJ2-7 and V is TRBV30; D perhaps matches TRBD2 (6 bases). In germline, CDR1 is GTSNPN, CDR2 SVGIG (reference sequence). V was clipped by 2 bases and J by 0 bases, with 8 bases between them. The CDR3 loop spans 13 amino acids. The CDR3 reads CAWSSGHSYEQYF. The CDR3 DNA reads as TGTGCCTGGAGTAGCGGGCACTCCTACGAGCAGTACTTC.

The chain has TRBV28 and TRBJ2-6; the D is unclear. Deletions cut 2 bases from V and 0 bases from J, with 5 bases between. CDR1 MDHEN and CDR2 SYDVKM come from the germline V gene. This CDR3 has 15 amino acids. The CDR3 DNA reads as TGTGCCAGCAGTTTAATAAACTCTGGGGCCAACGTCCTGACTTTC. This sequence encodes CASSLINSGANVLTF.

The chain carries TRBV10-3 and TRBJ1-6; 8 bases are a match to TRBD1. CDR1 is ENHRY and CDR2 is SYGVKD in the germline V gene. The junction had 5 bases not matched to a gene; V was cut back by 8 bases and J by 8 bases. This CDR3 has 13 residues. Here the CDR3 reads CAIGTGGHSPLHF. In nucleotides, the CDR3 is TGTGCCATCGGAACAGGGGGGCATTCACCCCTCCACTTT.

This sequence joins TRBV5-1 and TRBJ2-7; 7 bases fit TRBD1. Germline trimming cut 4 bases from V and 0 bases from J; bases unmatched to any gene: 4. This CDR3 region has 14 residues. Looked up from germline, CDR1 is SGHRS and CDR2 is YFSETQ. CDR3 coding DNA: TGCGCCAGCAGCAGTGGGGACAGCTCCTACGAGCAGTACTTC. Encoded protein: CASSSGDSSYEQYF. Drawing the rest from reference TRBV5-1 and TRBJ2-7, the complete variable domain is KAGVTQTPRYLIKTRGQQVTLSCSPISGHRSVSWYQQTPGQGLQFLFEYFSETQRNKGNFPGRFSGRQFSNSRSEMNVSTLELGDSALYLCASSSGDSSYEQYFGPGTRLTVT.

The J gene is TRBJ1-6, the V gene TRBV3-1 (or the pseudogene TRBV3-2); D gene uncertain. The germline V gene has CDR1 LGHDT and CDR2 YNNKEL (reference sequence). The CDR3 length is 14 residues. Trimming took 0 bases from V and 8 from J, leaving 8 bases between them. The CDR3 is CASSQDWGYSPLHF. In DNA, the CDR3 is TGTGCCAGCAGCCAAGATTGGGGATATTCACCCCTCCACTTT.

V gene TRBV6-5 combines with J gene TRBJ2-2, with D unresolved. The V gene lost 4 bases and the J gene lost 4 bases, with 4 bases spanning the gap. The CDR3 loop spans 12 amino acids. Germline-derived CDR1 and CDR2 are MNHEY and SVGAGI. The CDR3 nucleotides read TGTGCCAGCAGTTTCACCACCGGGGAGCTGTTTTTT. Amino acid sequence: CASSFTTGELFF.

V and J are TRBV28 and TRBJ1-1, with D perhaps matching TRBD1 (6 bases). This CDR3 spans 15 amino acids. Germline CDR1 MDHEN, CDR2 SYDVKM. V was clipped by 1 base and J by 4 bases, with 13 bases between them. The CDR3 bases are TGTGCCAGCAGTTTATACAGGGCTCTCGGCACTGAAGCTTTCTTT. Protein sequence: CASSLYRALGTEAFF.

This sequence joins TRBV29-1 and TRBJ1-1; D unresolved. The V end lost 5 bases, the J end lost 4 bases, and 8 bases lay between the germline ends. The CDR3 spans 11 residues. The germline CDR1 and CDR2 sequences are SQVTM and ANQGSEA. The CDR3 DNA reads as TGCAGCGTTAGAGGGAGCACTGAAGCTTTCTTT. It codes for CSVRGSTEAFF.

The gene calls are TRBV2 and TRBJ1-5, with D perhaps matching TRBD1 (5 bases). Germline CDR1 and CDR2: SNHLY and FYNNEI. V lost 3 bases, J lost 5 bases, and 11 bases lay in between. The CDR3 loop spans 14 amino acids. This chain's CDR3 is CASSEGQGDQPQHF. CDR3 sequence (DNA): TGTGCCAGCAGTGAGGGGCAGGGAGATCAGCCCCAGCATTTT.

The V gene is TRBV20-1, the J gene TRBJ2-1; TRBD2 is a possible D gene (5 bases). In germline, CDR1 is DFQATT, CDR2 SNEGSKA (reference sequence). The CDR3 extends over 11 amino acids. Deletions cut 7 bases from V and 9 bases from J, with 13 bases between. This CDR3 reads CSGRDSGEQFF. The CDR3 coding sequence is TGCAGTGGTCGGGATTCGGGTGAGCAGTTCTTC.